This T cell receptor beta chain was profiled in a study of beta chain features in type 1 diabetes. Study-wide results and limits: Whether HLA type influences TCRB rearrangement remained unresolved here. People with Type 1 diabetes carried modestly yet significantly shorter TCRB CDR3s in all four CD4+ subsets. Possibly, sequencing cDNA over-represented cells that had high TCR expression levels.

Reverse transcription of all isolated RNA meant that expressed TCRB transcripts were sequenced. Naive, central memory and regulatory T cell samples yielded approximately 3.3 million reads on average. Profiled with immunoSEQ multiplex PCR; TCRdb holds only in-frame clones, not every one. The sample lists 150,000 to 200,000 clones, roughly 7.1% occurring once. This clone was picked up many times. Its antigen is not known. CD45RO/CCR7/CD25/CD127/CD95/CD27 sorting isolated CD4+ naive, central memory, regulatory and stem cell-like memory cells. With V trimmed by 2 bases and J by 4 bases, 5 bases remained unmatched. This CDR3 is 14 amino acids long. Germline CDR1 SGHDT, CDR2 YYEEEE.

The chain uses TRBV5-6 and TRBJ1-1; 7 nucleotides agree with TRBD1. The origin of this receptor is a woman aged 40-49 years with type 1 diabetes. The specimen was central memory CD4+ T cells from blood. The CDR3 loop is CASSFDRVSTEAFF. For the CDR3, the DNA is TGTGCCAGCAGCTTTGACAGGGTGAGCACTGAAGCTTTCTTT.